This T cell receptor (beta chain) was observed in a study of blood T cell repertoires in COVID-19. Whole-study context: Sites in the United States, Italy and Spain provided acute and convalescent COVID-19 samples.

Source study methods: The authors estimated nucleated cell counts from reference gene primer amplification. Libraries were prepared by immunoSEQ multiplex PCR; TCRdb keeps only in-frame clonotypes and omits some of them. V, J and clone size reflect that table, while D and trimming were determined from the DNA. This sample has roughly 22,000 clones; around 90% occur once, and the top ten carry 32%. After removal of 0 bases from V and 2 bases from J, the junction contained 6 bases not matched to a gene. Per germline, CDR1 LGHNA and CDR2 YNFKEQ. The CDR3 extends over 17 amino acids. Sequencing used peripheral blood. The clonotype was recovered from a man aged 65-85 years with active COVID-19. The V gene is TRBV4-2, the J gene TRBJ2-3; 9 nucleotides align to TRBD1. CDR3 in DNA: TGTGCCAGCAGCCAAGATGGGACAGGGTCACTCACAGATACGCAGTATTTT. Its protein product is CASSQDGTGSLTDTQYF.